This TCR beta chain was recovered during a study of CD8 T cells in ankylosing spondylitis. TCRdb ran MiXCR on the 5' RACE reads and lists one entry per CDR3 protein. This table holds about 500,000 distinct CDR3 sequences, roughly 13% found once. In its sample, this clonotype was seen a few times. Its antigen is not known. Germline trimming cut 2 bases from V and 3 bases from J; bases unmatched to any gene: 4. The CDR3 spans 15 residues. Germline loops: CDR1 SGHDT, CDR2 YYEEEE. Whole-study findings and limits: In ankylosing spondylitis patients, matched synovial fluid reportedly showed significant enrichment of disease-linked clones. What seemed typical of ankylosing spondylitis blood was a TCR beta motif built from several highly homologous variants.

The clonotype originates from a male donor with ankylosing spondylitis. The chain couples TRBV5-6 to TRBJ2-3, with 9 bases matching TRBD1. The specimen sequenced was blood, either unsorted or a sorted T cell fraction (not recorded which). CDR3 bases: TGTGCCAGCAGCTTTCGACAGGGGGAGACAGATACGCAGTATTTT. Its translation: CASSFRQGETDTQYF.